This is a list of T cell receptor beta chains from one sample in a study of T-cell reconstitution after alpha-beta-depleted transplantation in children. TCRdb re-analysed the PCR reads in MiXCR, keeping a single row per CDR3 protein. The sample contains 360,000 or so distinct CDR3 sequences, about a fifth of which appear only once. The material sequenced was PBMCs from the stem cell graft donor, taken from the stem cell graft. These receptors were collected from a human donor who donated a stem cell graft to a child with acute myeloid leukemia. Both conserved end residues are part of each CDR3. D genes are given only for firm matches. Only some rows state a clone size, as once, few, many or a class for expanded clones.

d_gene,j_gene,v_gene,abundance,CDR3nt,CDR3aa
-,TRBJ2-7,TRBV29-1,few,TGCAGCGTGAGCCAGGGGAGGTTATACGAGCAGTACTTC,CSVSQGRLYEQYF
-,TRBJ2-1,TRBV30,-,TGTGCCTGGAGCAGGGCTAGCTCCTACAATGAGCAGTTCTTC,CAWSRASSYNEQFF
TRBD1,TRBJ2-7,TRBV5-1,-,TGCGCCAGCAGCTTAAGTACAGGGGACCACGAGCAGTACTTC,CASSLSTGDHEQYF
-,TRBJ1-1,TRBV12-3/TRBV12-4,many,TGTGCCAGCAGTTTAGGCAGGGTGAACACTGAAGCTTTCTTT,CASSLGRVNTEAFF
TRBD2,TRBJ2-7,TRBV6-5,few,TGTGCCAGCAGTTACGGGCGCGGGAGCTCCTACGAGCAGTACTTC,CASSYGRGSSYEQYF
TRBD1,TRBJ1-1,TRBV27,many,TGTGCCAGCAGTTCTTGGGACAGGGGAAGAAGCTCTGAAGCTTTCTTT,CASSSWDRGRSSEAFF
-,TRBJ2-5,TRBV4-1,few,TGCGCCAGCGCTGCCCGGAGGGGGGAGACCCAGTACTTC,CASAARRGETQYF
TRBD2,TRBJ2-7,TRBV5-1,many,TGCGCCAGCTCTCCCGAACTAGCGGGAGGGGAAAACTACGAGCAGTACTTC,CASSPELAGGENYEQYF
TRBD1,TRBJ1-1,TRBV20-1,-,TGCAGTCCCTCAGGGGGGAACACTGAAGCTTTCTTT,CSPSGGNTEAFF
-,TRBJ2-1,TRBV7-3,-,TGTGCCAGCAGCTTTCCACATGAGGAGCAGTTCTTC,CASSFPHEEQFF
-,TRBJ1-3,TRBV4-3,few,TGCGCCAGCAGCCAAGACCTCCCGACGGTGATCTCTGGAAACACCATATATTTT,CASSQDLPTVISGNTIYF
-,TRBJ2-1,TRBV4-2,few,TGTGCCAGCAGCCAGGCGGCGGGGAACTACAATGAGCAGTTCTTC,CASSQAAGNYNEQFF
-,TRBJ2-7,TRBV29-1,many,TGCAGCGTTGATGGTGCCGGGAGCTCCTACGAGCAGTACTTC,CSVDGAGSSYEQYF
-,TRBJ2-7,TRBV29-1,-,TGCAGCGTTTGGGGAGTTTTCGAGCAGTACTTC,CSVWGVFEQYF
TRBD1,TRBJ2-5,TRBV6-5,many,TGTGCCAGCAGTTACGGGCAGGGGGCGGAAGAGACCCAGTACTTC,CASSYGQGAEETQYF
-,TRBJ2-3,TRBV20-1,many,TGCAGTGCCCTACGGGGGTCCTACCTAGATACGCAGTATTTT,CSALRGSYLDTQYF
-,TRBJ2-3,TRBV4-3,-,TGCGCCAGCAGCCAAGACGGTGAGGCCGGCGATACGCAGTATTTT,CASSQDGEAGDTQYF
TRBD1,TRBJ2-7,TRBV5-6,-,TGTGCCAGCAGCTACGGGACAGGGGCGAGCGAGCAGTACTTC,CASSYGTGASEQYF
-,TRBJ2-7,TRBV20-1,-,TGCAGTGCAGCAGGGAGCTCCTACGAGCAGTACTTC,CSAAGSSYEQYF
-,TRBJ2-1,TRBV5-8,few,TGTGCCAGCAGCTTGGATCCAGGGCGGCATGAGCAGTTCTTC,CASSLDPGRHEQFF
-,TRBJ1-6,TRBV6-5,many,TGTGCCAGCAGTACCACGACAGCCTTGAATTCACCCCTCCACTTT,CASSTTTALNSPLHF
TRBD2,TRBJ2-1,TRBV20-1,few,TGCAGTGCTAGAGAACTAGCGGGAGGTACTAATGAGCAGTTCTTC,CSARELAGGTNEQFF
TRBD2,TRBJ2-3,TRBV12-3/TRBV12-4,few,TGTGCCAGCAGTTTAGATGGGACTAGAACAGATACGCAGTATTTT,CASSLDGTRTDTQYF
TRBD1,TRBJ2-1,TRBV12-3/TRBV12-4,few,TGTGCCAGCAGCTACGGGACAGGGGGCGCGTACAATGAGCAGTTCTTC,CASSYGTGGAYNEQFF
-,TRBJ2-2,TRBV19,few,TGTGCCAGTAGTATGGTGTTAGTCACCGGGGAGCTGTTTTTT,CASSMVLVTGELFF
TRBD1,TRBJ2-1,TRBV10-1,-,TGCGCCAGCCAGGGACAGGGGGGCAATGAGCAGTTCTTC,CASQGQGGNEQFF
-,TRBJ2-7,TRBV19,-,TGTGCCAGTAGTAGCGGGACAGAGCACCTCGAGCAGTACTTC,CASSSGTEHLEQYF
-,TRBJ1-5,TRBV12-3/TRBV12-4,few,TGTGCCAGCAGTTCCCGGGGGATTGGGAATCAGCCCCAGCATTTT,CASSSRGIGNQPQHF
-,TRBJ2-5,TRBV20-1,-,TGCAGTGCTAGTGATGGATTACAAGAGACCCAGTACTTC,CSASDGLQETQYF
-,TRBJ2-1,TRBV7-7,few,TGTGCTAGCAGCTTAGGTTTGGCAGGGGTCGGCGATGAGCAGTTCTTC,CASSLGLAGVGDEQFF
TRBD2,TRBJ2-7,TRBV20-1,-,TGCAGTGCTACATGGGGCGGGAGGTACGACGAGCAGTACTTC,CSATWGGRYDEQYF